The clone carrying this TCR beta chain was seen only a few times. The source of the sample is a study of blood T cells in healthy people across ages. Together with a sample-barcoded 5' primer, a J-beta primer mix was included in a second PCR lasting about 6 to 12 cycles. TCRdb re-derived calls from the 5' RACE reads in MiXCR, one entry per CDR3 protein. The sample consists of 1.6 million or so distinct CDR3 sequences, about 32% of them appearing once. Germline CDR1 and CDR2: SGHTA and FQGTGA. The CDR3 consists of 13 residues. V lost 5 bases and J 1 base, leaving 8 bases between the germline ends. The sequenced material came from blood. The chain couples TRBV7-3 to TRBJ2-5; D call uncertain. The sequence derives from a woman aged 25 to 39 in good health. The CDR3 loop is CASSATSQETQYF. CDR3 sequence (DNA): TGTGCCAGCAGCGCCACATCCCAAGAGACCCAGTACTTC.